The rows below give T cell receptor beta chains drawn from one sample of a study of monozygotic twins with inflammatory bowel disease. Reprocessing the 5' RACE reads, TCRdb reports a single entry for every CDR3 protein and omits DNA. This sample contains 350,000 to 400,000 distinct CDR3 sequences. The sample taken for sequencing was blood. Receptors were obtained from a human donor with ulcerative colitis or Crohn's disease, or a healthy co-twin of an affected twin (not recorded which). The CDR3 runs from the conserved cysteine through the conserved F or W.

J gene: TRBJ2-5; V gene: TRBV7-7; CDR3 protein: CASSPTGVGETQYF
J gene: TRBJ2-2; V gene: TRBV2; CDR3 protein: CASSASGGAPGELFF
J gene: TRBJ2-1; V gene: TRBV7-6; CDR3 protein: CASSLELDSTYNEQFF
J gene: TRBJ2-7; V gene: TRBV5-1; CDR3 protein: CASIGGREQYF
J gene: TRBJ2-1; V gene: TRBV20-1; CDR3 protein: CSAREGGYEQFF
J gene: TRBJ1-1; V gene: TRBV15; CDR3 protein: CATSRGDRAFTEAFF
J gene: TRBJ2-6; V gene: TRBV24-1; CDR3 protein: CATSALGPSSGANVLTF
J gene: TRBJ1-2; V gene: TRBV4-3; CDR3 protein: CASGGQGNYGYTF
J gene: TRBJ2-1; V gene: TRBV6-2/TRBV6-3; CDR3 protein: CASRQNGGVYNEQFF
J gene: TRBJ2-3; V gene: TRBV20-1; CDR3 protein: CSAGDPMGTDTQYF
J gene: TRBJ2-5; V gene: TRBV30; CDR3 protein: CAWSPNAFRTQYF
J gene: TRBJ2-3; V gene: TRBV7-2; CDR3 protein: CASGAVRTDTQYF
J gene: TRBJ2-2; V gene: TRBV6-5; CDR3 protein: CARPNTGELFF
J gene: TRBJ2-7; V gene: TRBV29-1; CDR3 protein: CSVDLGQGFYEQYF
J gene: TRBJ2-2; V gene: TRBV4-1; CDR3 protein: CASSLRLAGLGELFF
J gene: TRBJ2-7; V gene: TRBV4-1; CDR3 protein: CASSQQLYTTYEQYF
J gene: TRBJ2-3; V gene: TRBV5-6; CDR3 protein: CASSPIAGGSTDTQYF
J gene: TRBJ2-1; V gene: TRBV5-6; CDR3 protein: CASRGGSSRNEQFF
J gene: TRBJ1-1; V gene: TRBV5-1; CDR3 protein: CATASGTGVTEAFF
J gene: TRBJ1-6; V gene: TRBV11-2; CDR3 protein: CASSLEAEYNSPLHF
J gene: TRBJ2-7; V gene: TRBV7-9; CDR3 protein: CASSRDSGSSYEQYF
J gene: TRBJ1-3; V gene: TRBV4-3; CDR3 protein: CASSQKAGRNTIYF
J gene: TRBJ2-7; V gene: TRBV30; CDR3 protein: CAWSYRDRPLVAYF
J gene: TRBJ1-5; V gene: TRBV7-9; CDR3 protein: CASSSDRDNQPQHF
J gene: TRBJ2-2; V gene: TRBV4-2; CDR3 protein: CASGITGTNTGELFF
J gene: TRBJ2-7; V gene: TRBV3-1; CDR3 protein: CASSQVPGFDEQYF
J gene: TRBJ2-3; V gene: TRBV7-2; CDR3 protein: CASSSQRASGGDTQYF
J gene: TRBJ2-2; V gene: TRBV7-2; CDR3 protein: CASSFLRGGYTGELFF
J gene: TRBJ2-1; V gene: TRBV24-1; CDR3 protein: CATSDWDSPSSYNEQFF
J gene: TRBJ1-4; V gene: TRBV5-1; CDR3 protein: CASSLGRAGENEKLFF
J gene: TRBJ2-7; V gene: TRBV12-3/TRBV12-4; CDR3 protein: CASSLDRALYEQYF
J gene: TRBJ2-6; V gene: TRBV14; CDR3 protein: CASSQVRGANVLTF
J gene: TRBJ2-1; V gene: TRBV19; CDR3 protein: CASSGETRDRPFYNEQFF
J gene: TRBJ2-7; V gene: TRBV29-1; CDR3 protein: CSGRDRSYEQYF
J gene: TRBJ2-7; V gene: TRBV7-9; CDR3 protein: CASSSRPQGMQYF
J gene: TRBJ2-7; V gene: TRBV12-3/TRBV12-4; CDR3 protein: CASSLGGTSSYEQYF
J gene: TRBJ1-2; V gene: TRBV19; CDR3 protein: CASSTGYGYTF
J gene: TRBJ1-5; V gene: TRBV6-1; CDR3 protein: CASSPQEGGNQPQHF
J gene: TRBJ1-2; V gene: TRBV20-1; CDR3 protein: CSAGFRGGQHNYGYTF
J gene: TRBJ2-1; V gene: TRBV29-1; CDR3 protein: CSVVGLAGGSSYNEQFF
J gene: TRBJ2-7; V gene: TRBV5-1; CDR3 protein: CASSQRRRVTYEQYF
J gene: TRBJ2-7; V gene: TRBV5-1; CDR3 protein: CASSLEFPRDEQYF
J gene: TRBJ2-5; V gene: TRBV20-1; CDR3 protein: CSASGTSGGRQETQYF
J gene: TRBJ2-1; V gene: TRBV19; CDR3 protein: CASSIDLNRGRWTEQFF
J gene: TRBJ1-2; V gene: TRBV7-9; CDR3 protein: CASSLGGGRQDYGYTF
J gene: TRBJ2-3; V gene: TRBV7-6; CDR3 protein: CASTTSVADTQYF
J gene: TRBJ1-5; V gene: TRBV6-1; CDR3 protein: CASSEMETDQPQHF
J gene: TRBJ2-7; V gene: TRBV20-1; CDR3 protein: CSARQAGEGAYEQYF
J gene: TRBJ2-5; V gene: TRBV7-7; CDR3 protein: CASSLIKGSGETQYF
J gene: TRBJ2-1; V gene: TRBV6-5; CDR3 protein: CASSYLISGTLYNEQFF
J gene: TRBJ2-5; V gene: TRBV9; CDR3 protein: CASSVGADQETQYF
J gene: TRBJ2-3; V gene: TRBV24-1; CDR3 protein: CATSDYGTGGTDTQYF
J gene: TRBJ1-4; V gene: TRBV5-1; CDR3 protein: CASSTGHTDEKLFF
J gene: TRBJ2-3; V gene: TRBV4-1; CDR3 protein: CASSQVAGATDTQYF
J gene: TRBJ1-2; V gene: TRBV6-5; CDR3 protein: CASSYLLTSSGGDGYTF
J gene: TRBJ2-5; V gene: TRBV28; CDR3 protein: CASSIGQAAGETQYF